This T cell receptor beta chain appears in the sequencing data of a study of identical twins. Study outcomes and limitations: Part of the zero-insertion signal could reflect confounding by invariant MAIT and iNKT cells. Interpretation of the results relied on cross-sectional statistical analysis and not on following the same donors.

A word on this clonotype: Its antigen is as yet unknown.

TCRdb fed the 5' RACE reads into MiXCR, producing one record per CDR3 protein. This sample has hundreds of thousands of distinct CDR3 sequences; around 8.3% occur once, and the top ten carry around 0.95%. V gave up 4 bases and J gave up 4 bases, with 13 bases separating them. The CDR3 loop spans 15 amino acids. Looked up from germline, CDR1 is SGHVS and CDR2 is FNYEAQ. A further study also used this sample, focusing on yellow fever vaccine responses in identical twins. That source reports: On the reported evidence, twins' vaccine T cell responses seemed partly convergent and partly personalized.

The specimen was PBMCs. V gene TRBV7-6 combines with J gene TRBJ1-4; tentative D call: TRBD1 (5 bases). This TCR derives from a woman under 30 in good health. The CDR3 region has the DNA TGTGCCAGCAGCTCTCTCGGCGGGGGTAATGAAAAACTGTTTTTT. This codes for CASSSLGGGNEKLFF.